The source of this T cell receptor (beta chain) is a study of cytomegalovirus exposure and HLA in healthy donors (dated by TCRdb to 2016 to 2017). Regarding the complete study: In an earlier analysis of roughly 590 of the donors, 276 Gb of sequence data and some 100 million unique TCR beta sequences from about 190 million T cells were reported. A later genetic analysis used genome-wide SNP genotypes for about three fifths of the 666 donors, treating that subset as a discovery cohort. Because of strong linkage in the cohort, a handful of DR-DQ haplotypes were treated as single units for association and clustering. Of the approximately 400 genotyped donors, approximately 81% were placed in the genetic ancestry cluster associated with self-reported Caucasian donors. All discovery cohort repertoires had been generated on a single sequencing platform. To predict cytomegalovirus infection status, the study combined high-throughput TCR immunosequencing, statistical association of individual TCRs with disease status, and machine learning. Donor age, sex, ethnicity and CMV serostatus were collected together with the repertoire data. To decide whether each TCR beta V gene segment behaved as functional or pseudogenic, an earlier analysis of over 500 of the donors relied on high-throughput TCR beta sequencing. Besides the first cohort of roughly 640 subjects, a separate validation cohort made up of 120 different subjects was used. The aim of the study was to test whether cataloging public T cell receptors could identify signatures of past pathogen exposure. The study used immunosequencing to profile the T cell repertoires of 666 subjects and linked those repertoires to cytomegalovirus serostatus. Among over 350 genotyped donors of the cohort, an average of about 240,000 unique TCR beta nucleotide sequences were sequenced per donor, roughly 20% of them non-productive. HLA typing included class I and class II loci at four-digit resolution. A later analysis re-examined previously published TCR beta repertoires from several hundred donors and added high-resolution HLA genotyping to investigate patterns of TCR occurrence. In the later analysis, no new phenotypic data were used to find candidate immune exposures; instead, reliance was placed on TCR beta sequences and their occurrence across donors. Typing coverage varied by locus: about 620-630 donors for A, B, C, DRB1 and DQB1; 522 for DQA1; approximately 570 for DPA1; approximately 450 for DPB1. Approximately 310 gigabases of sequencing data and 78 million or so unique TCR sequences were included in an early release covering under 650 HLA-typed donors.

Comments on this clone: Its specific antigen is unknown. No quality values exist for individual bases; no much larger clone is one base distant.

In total, roughly 670 healthy bone marrow donors made up the cohort. At the time of sampling, every cohort member was nominally healthy, though immune exposures that went unrecorded were likely present. The donor tested CMV seronegative and was one of the 352 seronegative cohort members. A peripheral blood sample was collected from each donor, and TCR beta sequencing was performed on peripheral blood mononuclear cells. The Qiagen DNeasy Blood Extraction Kit was used to extract genomic DNA from the blood cell samples. The junction shows trimming of 6 bases on V and 4 bases on J, and the gene matches do not reach 12 bases of it. CDR1 MDHEN and CDR2 SYDVKM were looked up in the germline V gene. The CDR3 measures 15 amino acids from cysteine to phenylalanine. Only CDR3 DNA is held: 45 bases, read in frame from base 1. The library was prepared using the immunoSEQ multiplex PCR assay. For the multiplex PCR, a mixture combining 60 forward primers for TCR Vbeta segments and 13 reverse primers for TCR Jbeta segments was used. Amplification of the CDR3 region of rearranged TCR beta genes was performed with a multiplex PCR assay on genomic DNA. The amplified TCR beta libraries were sequenced on the Illumina HiSeq System as 87-base-pair reads. Concerning the study's data processing: A later analysis counted tens of millions of unique TCR beta chains across the 550 to 750 repertoires, and around 12 million of these chains were shared by at least two donors. Raw reads were error-corrected and collapsed into unique sequences with a nearest-neighbor algorithm that merged closely related sequences to remove PCR and sequencing errors. CDR3 sequences were aligned to IMGT reference sequences to assign V, D and J gene segments. For a sequence to be retained, a match of at least six nucleotides to both a V gene segment and a J gene segment was required. Rearrangements were called productive when the CDR3 lacked stop codons and stayed in frame with V and J; all others were non-productive. Following IMGT convention, CDR3 was defined as the stretch from the second conserved V-encoded cysteine up to the conserved J-encoded phenylalanine. The earlier analysis of roughly 590 of the donors excluded sequences that lacked an unambiguous match to a single V gene segment. An earlier analysis of several hundred of the donors called V segments functional above 56.7% productive rearrangements and segregating when the between-donor standard deviation exceeded 5%. To diagnose cytomegalovirus status from the catalog of TCR beta chain sequences, a statistical classification framework was built. In a later analysis, V and J genes were assigned by comparing TCR nucleotide sequences against IMGT/GENE-DB human TR gene sequences. A later analysis assigned CDR3 sequences and most-parsimonious VDJ recombination scenarios with the TCRdist pipeline. In a later analysis, each TCR beta chain was defined by its CDR3 amino acid sequence together with its V-gene family, and reads lacking a unique V-gene family were excluded. As a way to deal with suspected cross-contamination and a sequencing artifact, a later analysis dropped 500 to 700 nucleotide sequences that were highly shared and had low generation probability. In a later analysis, a clonal expansion index for each public chain was calculated from normalized within-repertoire ranks of inferred template counts. In a later analysis, generation probabilities were computed with a VDJ recombination model fitted to out-of-frame rearrangements, and the resulting probabilities were checked against IGoR. In a later analysis, hypergeometric tests were used to score TCR-TCR, TCR-HLA and TCR-CMV co-occurrence, with a repertoire-size bias correction applied to TCR pairs. To estimate false discovery rates, a later analysis permuted the HLA or CMV assignments 20 times. In a later analysis, co-occurring TCRs were grouped using DBSCAN, with TCRdist sequence similarity added in when clustering inside HLA-allele-positive subsets. For co-occurrence clustering, repertoires with fewer than 30,000 or more than 120,000 public chains were excluded, along with roughly 5 repertoires with anomalous nucleotide sharing. The clones in this table, taken by TCRdb from immuneACCESS, are in-frame only. Not every clone is retained; where verified, under half of the shortfall comes from an unresolved V gene, and the cause of the rest is unknown. That table supplies the V and J calls and clone size; D and trimming were determined from the DNA. This sample lists around 150,000 clones; around four fifths were detected once. Of the sample, nearly 3.5% is held by the ten largest clones.

Overall study outcomes, separate from this receptor: Because HLA typing was missing for some donors at each locus, association tests included only the typed subset. A further reported finding was that TCR beta sequences accurately predicted the HLA-A and HLA-B alleles for most subjects in the first cohort. Compared with equally common non-associated chains, HLA-associated TCR beta chains in a later analysis were more clonally expanded and had lower generation probabilities. V-gene and J-gene trimming of TCR beta chains was associated with a missense DCLRE1C variant in a later genetic analysis, and the association was replicated in an independent cohort. A total of 150 to 200 TCR beta chains were listed by the study as associated with cytomegalovirus. The only immune exposure information available for the cohort was CMV serostatus. Compared with the approximately 700-donor mean, donors in an Asian-associated ancestry cluster had fewer N-insertions in productive TCRs, according to a later genetic analysis. In an earlier analysis of around 500 of the donors, most TCR beta V segments appeared in productive rearrangements about 87% or about 30% of the time, broadly matching IMGT annotations. Sequencing depth was assumed to be roughly uniform across donors in the presence/absence analyses, though that assumption may not hold. According to the authors, the approach could potentially be generalized to other disease states and immunological phenotypes. A later analysis associated about 16,000 TCR beta sequences with specific HLA alleles at a false discovery rate of 0.05. A later analysis found that most CMV-associated TCR beta chains appeared HLA-restricted, with HLA associations seemingly driven largely by CMV exposure. A cluster of highly shared sequence variants was judged likely to represent a technical artifact of the sequencing pipeline. In this cohort, only TCR beta chains were sequenced, and detectable features were limited by the absence of alpha or paired-chain data. Some IMGT-functional V segments, including TRBV6-2 and TRBV6-3, could not be distinguished by the 87-base-pair reads and were therefore excluded. Three of the identified cytomegalovirus-associated TCR beta chains were confirmed in vitro to be specific for cytomegalovirus antigens. When HLA alleles, especially DR and DQ, strongly co-occurred, TCR associations were difficult to assign to individual alleles. Over 15 rarely observed V segments, including chromosome 9 orphons, were excluded from the earlier analysis of several hundred of the donors because counts were too low. In a later analysis, several top co-occurrence clusters were reported to appear linked to parvovirus B19, influenza, CMV and Epstein-Barr virus. Most TCR sequences were seen in very few donors, while some public TCRs were found in many individuals. Correlated functional status among segregating V segments might reflect linkage disequilibrium, but an unknown experimental factor could not be ruled out. A later analysis found that TCR association rates varied across HLA loci, with DRB1 alleles showing the most associated TCRs and HLA-C alleles the fewest. In both the original and validation cohorts, the classifier was reported to diagnose cytomegalovirus status with high specificity and sensitivity.

This clonotype was sampled from a male donor in good health and CMV-seronegative. The chain links TRBV28 with TRBJ2-7, and 7 junctional nucleotides match TRBD2. What was sequenced was PBMCs. The nucleotide sequence reads as follows: TGTGCCAGCAGGGAATGGGGGGACGGGGGGTACGAGCAGTACTTC. It translates as CASREWGDGGYEQYF.